This TCR beta chain derives from a study of PD-1 blockade in mismatch repair-deficient tumors (dated by TCRdb to 2015 to 2018). Concerning the study at large: Between late 2013 and 2016, the trial enrolled 80 to 95 consecutive patients with approximately 13 types of mismatch repair-deficient cancer, all of whom had received prior treatment and were progressing. Tumor-associated T cell clones were tracked in the peripheral blood of patients responding to PD-1 blockade by deep sequencing of TCR CDR3 regions.

What the work shows at the level of the full study, not this receptor alone: After pembrolizumab, tumor-resident clones, which were often undetectable in blood before treatment, expanded rapidly and then contracted, generally ahead of radiologic responses.

Library generation was performed with the immunoSEQ multiplex PCR assay. The immuneACCESS repertoire file appears here via TCRdb, limited to in-frame rearrangements. These files lack a portion of the clones; in checked studies, under half of the deficit traces to unresolved V genes, and the cause of the others is not known. The sample table holds about 130,000 clones, of which about nine tenths were seen once. The ten largest make up 10% to 15% of the sample. As regards this clone: Which antigen it targets is not known. Base qualities are not recorded, but no much larger clone differs from it by a single base.

Mismatch repair deficiency in every enrolled patient was established by polymerase chain reaction or immunohistochemistry. TCR sequencing was performed for a few patients who responded to pembrolizumab therapy. In the phase II trial, pembrolizumab PD-1 blockade was tested prospectively in advanced mismatch repair-deficient cancers, no matter which tissue of origin the cancers came from. Serial peripheral blood T cell samples were collected before and at multiple times after starting PD-1 blockade. Blood sampling times were reported as weeks after the first pembrolizumab dose. Germline trimming amounts to 8 bases on V and 7 bases on J, with 17 as the count of junction bases outside the gene matches. The CDR3 covers 17 residues, taking in both the cysteine and the phenylalanine. Of all the DNA, just the CDR3 is kept, 51 bases in frame from base 1. For CDR1 and CDR2, the germline V gene (reference sequence) lists LNHNV and YYDKDF.

The clonotype was recovered from an adult with mismatch repair-deficient cancer. The V and J genes are TRBV15 and TRBJ2-1, with TRBD2 identical over 10 junction bases. This sample comprised peripheral blood, obtained approximately 73 weeks after starting pembrolizumab. The sequence in DNA is TGTGCCACCGCGGCGGGACTAGCGATCAGAGGGTCAAATGAGCAGTTCTTC. This codes for CATAAGLAIRGSNEQFF.